This T cell receptor beta chain was identified during a study of graft-versus-host responses after intestinal transplantation. Study-wide context: The whole recipient group had anti-thymocyte globulin induction followed by tacrolimus and steroids for two to three years. Findings and limits, study-wide: GvH clones were identified in recipient marrow, with some first appearing in ileum or blood.

The protocol was immunoSEQ multiplex PCR, while the TCRdb copy is restricted to in-frame clones and leaves out a portion. Among approximately 76,000 clones, 75% to 90% were seen once, and the ten largest hold 0.39%. Of note for this clone: The target antigen is unknown.

CDR3 length: 16 amino acids. Germline V gene sequence: CDR1 SGHNT, CDR2 YENEEA. Trimming cost V 4 bases and J 6 bases; bases outside gene matches: 10. Sequencing used unstimulated CD4+ T cells sorted from spleen or lymph node cells, obtained before transplant. This chain joins TRBV11-3 and TRBJ2-2; 8 bases align to TRBD1. The receptor's source is a human donor who was the organ donor for an intestinal transplant. CDR3 DNA: TGTGCCAGCAGCTCCCCAGGGGGCGCGATCCCCGGGGAGCTGTTTTTT. Protein product: CASSSPGGAIPGELFF. Based on the CDR3 plus reference TRBV11-3 and TRBJ2-2, the full variable domain is EAGVVQSPRYKIIEKKQPVAFWCNPISGHNTLYWYLQNLGQGPELLIRYENEEAVDDSQLPKDRFSAERLKGVDSTLKIQPAELGDSAVYLCASSSPGGAIPGELFFGEGSRLTVL.